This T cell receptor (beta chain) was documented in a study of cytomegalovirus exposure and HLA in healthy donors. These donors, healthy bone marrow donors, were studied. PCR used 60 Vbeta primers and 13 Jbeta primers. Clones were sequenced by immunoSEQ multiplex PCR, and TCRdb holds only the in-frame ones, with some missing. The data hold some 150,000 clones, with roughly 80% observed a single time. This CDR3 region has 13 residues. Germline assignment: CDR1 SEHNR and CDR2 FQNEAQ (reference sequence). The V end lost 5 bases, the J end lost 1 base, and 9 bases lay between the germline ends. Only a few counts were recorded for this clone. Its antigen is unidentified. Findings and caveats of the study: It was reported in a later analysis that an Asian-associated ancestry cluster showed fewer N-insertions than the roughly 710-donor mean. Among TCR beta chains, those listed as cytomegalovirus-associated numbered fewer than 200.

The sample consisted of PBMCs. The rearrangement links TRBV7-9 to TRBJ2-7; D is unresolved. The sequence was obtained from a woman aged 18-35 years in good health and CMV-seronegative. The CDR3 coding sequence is TGTGCCAGCAGCCCTAGTTGGTCCTACGAGCAGTACTTC. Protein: CASSPSWSYEQYF.